These 6 T cell receptor beta chains were all obtained from the same sample, sequenced in a study of CD8+ T cells in alopecia areata. Following extraction, RNA underwent reverse transcription to cDNA, which served as the sequencing template. Assay used: immunoSEQ multiplex PCR; TCRdb lists only in-frame clones, some missing. The sample has about 210,000 clones, approximately 47% seen once; the top ten hold roughly 2.8%. Treatment meaning: oral pan-JAK inhibitor, 5-10 mg twice daily. The material was CD4+ T cells sorted from blood, obtained at approximately week 36, from a patient treated with tofacitinib. These receptors came from a human donor with alopecia areata.

This clone was detected only a few times. V gene TRBV2 combines with J gene TRBJ2-4; D remains ambiguous. V was pared by 0 bases and J by 13 bases, with 10 bases between. There are 12 residues in the CDR3. Germline V gene data show CDR1 as SNHLY and CDR2 as FYNNEI. CDR3: CASSEAVRSQYF. The CDR3 DNA follows: TGTGCCAGCAGTGAAGCGGTGAGAAGCCAGTACTTC.

This sequence joins TRBV29-1 and TRBJ1-2; D is uncertain. The germline V and J ends were trimmed by 7 bases and 8 bases, with 14 bases remaining between them. Germline CDR1 reads SQVTM; CDR2 reads ANQGSEA. The length of the CDR3 is 11 residues. CDR3 DNA sequence: TGCAGCGACGGCCGTGTGGACGGCTACACCTTC. Protein sequence: CSDGRVDGYTF.

The chain has TRBV28 and TRBJ2-5, with D perhaps TRBD2 (6 bases). The CDR3 totals 14 residues. Trimming left V 5 bases short and J 5 bases short, with 15 bases between. Germline V gene data show CDR1 as MDHEN and CDR2 as SYDVKM. CDR3: CASSPLGGKETQYF. Here the CDR3 DNA reads TGTGCCAGCAGTCCCCTCGGCGGGAAGGAGACCCAGTACTTC.

This clone was observed a few times. The chain couples TRBV5-1 to TRBJ2-1; TRBD1 matches 10 bases. The CDR3 runs to 15 residues. Germline loops: CDR1 SGHRS, CDR2 YFSETQ. The trim removed 3 bases at V and 6 bases at J, leaving 6 bases unmatched. CDR3: CASSSSGTGANEQFF. The CDR3 region has the DNA TGCGCCAGCAGCTCCTCCGGGACAGGGGCCAATGAGCAGTTCTTC.

This clone was counted between two and nine times. The rearrangement uses TRBV29-1 and TRBJ1-5; D unresolved. The CDR3 totals 13 residues. V was trimmed by 7 bases and J by 4 bases, leaving 14 bases between them. Germline V gene data show CDR1 as SQVTM and CDR2 as ANQGSEA. CDR3 in DNA: TGCAGCGCCCGTGGTGAGATGAATCAGCCCCAGCATTTT. Protein product: CSARGEMNQPQHF. Combining the CDR3 with reference TRBV29-1 and TRBJ1-5 gives the whole variable domain SAVISQKPSRDICQRGTSLTIQCQVDSQVTMMFWYRQQPGQSLTLIATANQGSEATYESGFVIDKFPISRPNLTFSTLTVSNMSPEDSSIYLCSARGEMNQPQHFGDGTRLSIL.

The chain uses TRBV29-1 and TRBJ2-4; D call uncertain. This CDR3 spans 13 amino acids. V was trimmed by 5 bases and J by 0 bases, leaving 8 bases between them. Germline V gene lookup returns CDR1 SQVTM and CDR2 ANQGSEA. The DNA of the CDR3 is TGCAGCGTTCGGAGTCTAGCCAAAAACATTCAGTACTTC. This sequence encodes CSVRSLAKNIQYF.